Each of the 25 T cell receptor beta chains below was sequenced from the same sample in a study of CD8+ T cells in alopecia areata. Investigators isolated RNA and reverse transcribed it into cDNA to act as the sequencing template. This table comes from immunoSEQ multiplex PCR, and its TCRdb copy is limited to in-frame clones, with some not included. The table shows 140,000 to 150,000 clones, with about three fifths occurring only once. Sequences were obtained from CD8+ T cells sorted from blood. The receptors were gathered from a human donor in good health.

The CDR3: CASSGEETQYF. Written as DNA, the CDR3 is TGTGCCAGCAGCGGGGAAGAGACCCAGTACTTC. The V call is TRBV11-2, the J call TRBJ2-5; D gene unclear. Germline V lookup: CDR1 SGHAT, CDR2 FQNNGV. The CDR3 loop spans 11 amino acids. Trimming stripped 5 bases from V and 3 bases from J, with 4 bases between.

The chain recombines TRBV5-6 with TRBJ2-1; D gene uncertain. This CDR3 spans 12 amino acids. V shed 3 bases and J shed 6 bases, with 7 bases lying between them. The germline V gene encodes CDR1 SGHDT and CDR2 YYEEEE. CDR3 nucleotide sequence: TGTGCCAGCAGCTATATCGGCAATGAGCAGTTCTTC. It specifies CASSYIGNEQFF.

The chain has TRBV5-4 and TRBJ2-7; TRBD2 matches 14 bases. Germline V gene sequence: CDR1 SGHNT, CDR2 YYREEE (reference sequence). Trimming cost V 1 base and J 3 bases; bases outside gene matches: 3. The CDR3 is 16 residues long. CDR3 sequence reads: CASSLRGLAGGYEQYF. CDR3 DNA: TGTGCCAGCAGCTTGAGAGGACTAGCGGGAGGCTACGAGCAGTACTTC.

This clone was recorded a few times. The J gene is TRBJ1-2, the V gene TRBV5-4; 9 bases align to TRBD1. The CDR3 has 15 residues. The trim removed 6 bases at V and 4 bases at J, leaving 10 bases unmatched. In germline, CDR1 is SGHNT, CDR2 YYREEE (reference sequence). CDR3 residues: CASKLKQGAVYGYTF. CDR3 in DNA: TGTGCCAGCAAGTTGAAACAGGGGGCTGTCTATGGCTACACCTTC. The entire variable domain, with the rest obtained from reference TRBV5-4 and TRBJ1-2, is as follows: ETGVTQSPTHLIKTRGQQVTLRCSSQSGHNTVSWYQQALGQGPQFIFQYYREEENGRGNFPPRFSGLQFPNYSSELNVNALELDDSALYLCASKLKQGAVYGYTFGSGTRLTVV.

The V and J genes are TRBV9 and TRBJ2-3; 8 nucleotides match TRBD2. CDR3 size: 15 residues. Per germline, CDR1 SGDLS and CDR2 YYNGEE. Trimming at V came to 7 bases and at J to 4 bases, leaving 11 bases not matched to a gene. The DNA of the CDR3 is TGTGCCAGCCGACCAGGCGGGAGGTCGGCAGATACGCAGTATTTT. Translating it yields CASRPGGRSADTQYF.

The rearrangement joins TRBV29-1 to TRBJ2-6; 8 nucleotides match TRBD1. Trimming removed 1 base from V and 4 bases from J; junction bases left unmatched: 9. Germline V CDR1 and CDR2: SQVTM, ANQGSEA. This CDR3 spans 17 amino acids. The CDR3 sequence is CSVEVRGPVGGANVLTF. CDR3 sequence (DNA): TGCAGCGTTGAAGTCAGGGGGCCCGTCGGGGGGGCCAACGTCCTGACTTTC. The full variable domain, in which reference TRBV29-1 and TRBJ2-6 provide the parts outside the CDR3, is SAVISQKPSRDICQRGTSLTIQCQVDSQVTMMFWYRQQPGQSLTLIATANQGSEATYESGFVIDKFPISRPNLTFSTLTVSNMSPEDSSIYLCSVEVRGPVGGANVLTFGAGSRLTVL.

The V and J genes are TRBV28 and TRBJ2-7; D unclear. The CDR3 extends over 11 amino acids. Trimming removed 6 bases from V and 4 bases from J, with 7 bases in between. Germline CDR1 MDHEN, CDR2 SYDVKM. CDR3 bases: TGTGCCAGCAGGAGCATATACGAGCAGTACTTC. Protein sequence: CASRSIYEQYF.

This chain uses TRBV27 with TRBJ2-5, with 12 bases aligning to TRBD2. Looked up from germline, CDR1 is MNHEY and CDR2 is SMNVEV (reference sequence). This CDR3 contains 15 residues. Losses at the gene ends were 7 bases for V and 2 bases for J; bases not matched to a gene: 5. CDR3 protein: CASKTGLAGQETQYF. In nucleotides, the CDR3 is TGTGCCAGCAAAACCGGACTAGCGGGGCAAGAGACCCAGTACTTC.

The chain has TRBV11-2 and TRBJ2-1; 7 bases map to TRBD2. Germline V gene data show CDR1 as SGHAT and CDR2 as FQNNGV. V was pared by 8 bases and J by 2 bases, with 6 bases of the junction left unmatched. This CDR3 is 14 amino acids long. CDR3 sequence: CASEIAGAYNEQFF. CDR3 sequence (DNA): TGTGCCAGCGAAATAGCGGGCGCCTACAATGAGCAGTTCTTC.

V gene TRBV29-1 combines with J gene TRBJ2-3; the D gene is possibly TRBD2 (6 bases). Germline loops: CDR1 SQVTM, CDR2 ANQGSEA. CDR3 length: 14 amino acids. The germline V and J ends were trimmed by 8 bases and 5 bases, with 20 bases remaining between them. CDR3 residues: CSTALTGVEDTQYF. The CDR3, as DNA: TGCAGCACTGCCTTGACGGGAGTTGAAGATACGCAGTATTTT.

The gene calls are TRBV5-1 and TRBJ2-7; D possibly corresponds to TRBD2 (6 bases). The germline V and J ends were trimmed by 7 bases and 6 bases, with 17 bases remaining between them. CDR3 size: 13 residues. Germline lookup yields CDR1 SGHRS and CDR2 YFSETQ. The CDR3 spells CASAMDGGTEQYF. DNA of the CDR3: TGCGCCAGCGCTATGGACGGGGGTACCGAGCAGTACTTC.

The gene calls are TRBV7-2 and TRBJ2-5; the D gene is possibly TRBD2 (6 bases). Germline CDR1 reads SGHTA; CDR2 reads FQGNSA. V was shortened by 5 bases and J by 4 bases, with 17 bases between the two germline ends. CDR3 length: 15 amino acids. The CDR3 DNA is TGTGCCAGCAGCCCGACCGGGAGCGGCGGAGAGACCCAGTACTTC. Protein: CASSPTGSGGETQYF.

Only a few counts were recorded for this clone. The genes are TRBV29-1 and TRBJ2-1; D is possibly TRBD2 (5 bases). The CDR3 sequence is 16 residues long. CDR1 and CDR2 from the germline V gene are SQVTM and ANQGSEA. V shed 1 base and J shed 0 bases, with 13 bases lying between them. CDR3 residues: CSVEVSGGSSYNEQFF. The CDR3 DNA follows: TGCAGCGTTGAAGTGAGCGGAGGCAGCTCCTACAATGAGCAGTTCTTC.

This sequence joins TRBV18 and TRBJ2-1; 9 bases fit TRBD1. CDR1 and CDR2 (germline): KGHSH, LQKENI. Germline trimming cut 3 bases from V and 7 bases from J; bases unmatched to any gene: 7. The CDR3 has 15 amino acids. The CDR3 bases are TGTGCCAGCTCACCGTGGGACAGGGTGGGGAATGAGCAGTTCTTC. Protein product: CASSPWDRVGNEQFF.

This rearrangement joins TRBV29-1 to TRBJ1-1; weak D call: TRBD1 (5 bases). With 6 bases removed from V and 1 base from J, the gap between germline ends came to 15 bases. This CDR3 has 14 residues. Per the germline V gene, CDR1 is SQVTM and CDR2 is ANQGSEA. The CDR3 nucleotides are TGCAGCGTCCCCCGACGGGGGGAGAACACTGAAGCTTTCTTT. The encoded protein is CSVPRRGENTEAFF.

The rearrangement uses TRBV14 and TRBJ2-7; D might be TRBD1 or TRBD2, each matching 5 bases. The germline V gene has CDR1 SGHDN and CDR2 FVKESK. The V gene lost 3 bases and the J gene lost 0 bases, with 6 bases spanning the gap. CDR3 length: 13 amino acids. For the CDR3, the DNA is TGTGCCAGCAGCCAGGGGGACTCCTACGAGCAGTACTTC. Amino acid sequence: CASSQGDSYEQYF.

This chain connects TRBV4-2 to TRBJ2-1; 7 nucleotides match TRBD2. J gave up 8 bases and V 3 bases, and 7 bases lay outside the gene matches. This CDR3 contains 14 residues. In germline, CDR1 is LGHNA, CDR2 YNFKEQ. CDR3 in DNA: TGTGCCAGCAGCCAGAGAACTAGCGCCGATGAGCAGTTCTTC. This translates into CASSQRTSADEQFF.

V usage is TRBV10-3 and J usage is TRBJ1-1; D gene unclear. The V gene's germline CDR1 is ENHRY and CDR2 SYGVKD. V was cut by 2 bases and J by 5 bases, with 15 bases left in between. This CDR3 region has 15 residues. CDR3 bases: TGTGCCATCAGTGAGGCCGCAGGTATGAGGACTGAAGCTTTCTTT. Its protein product is CAISEAAGMRTEAFF.

This clone was counted a few times. The V gene is TRBV27, the J gene TRBJ2-7; 15 nucleotides line up with TRBD2. CDR3 length: 17 amino acids. J gave up 5 bases and V 5 bases, and 10 bases lay outside the gene matches. Per the germline V gene, CDR1 is MNHEY and CDR2 is SMNVEV (reference sequence). The CDR3 region has the DNA TGTGCCAGCAGTCGAGGGACTAGCGGGAGGTCCAAGCACGAGCAGTACTTC. Its translation is CASSRGTSGRSKHEQYF.

The table lists this clone with a few counts. The rearrangement links TRBV29-1 to TRBJ2-7; D might be TRBD1 or TRBD2, each matching 5 bases. The V gene lost 5 bases and the J gene lost 1 base, with 12 bases spanning the gap. This CDR3 is built from 13 residues. Per germline, CDR1 SQVTM and CDR2 ANQGSEA. CDR3 protein: CSVPGRDSYEQYF. In DNA form, the CDR3 reads TGCAGCGTTCCGGGACGGGATTCCTACGAGCAGTACTTC.

V is TRBV30 and J is TRBJ2-5, with 8 positions matching TRBD2. The better agreement between TRBJ2-7 and the DNA end casts doubt on the J call. Looked up from germline, CDR1 is GTSNPN and CDR2 is SVGIG (reference sequence). The CDR3 loop spans 16 amino acids. The CDR3 protein is CAWSVDVSGTSYEQYF. As DNA, the CDR3 is TGTGCCTGGAGTGTAGACGTTAGCGGGACATCCTACGAGCAGTACTTC.

The rearrangement links TRBV30 to TRBJ2-7, with D unresolved. In germline, CDR1 is GTSNPN, CDR2 SVGIG (reference sequence). The CDR3 spans 14 residues. Between the trimmed V and J ends, which lost 1 base and 2 bases, there was a span of 12 bases. The CDR3 DNA reads TGTGCCTGGAGTGAGGGAAGTTTAGCCTACGAGCAGTACTTC. This sequence encodes CAWSEGSLAYEQYF.

As to this clone: With only one base between it and a far larger clone, this is likely a read error. This rearrangement joins TRBV10-2 to TRBJ2-3, with D unclear. Germline CDR1 and CDR2: WSHSY and SAAADI. The CDR3 contains 11 residues. The CDR3 coding sequence is TGTGCCAGCAGTGACACAGATACGCAGTATTTT. Encoded protein: CASSDTDTQYF.

This clone was detected only a few times. The J gene is TRBJ2-2, the V gene TRBV27; D unresolved. The V gene's germline CDR1 is MNHEY and CDR2 SMNVEV (reference sequence). CDR3 length equals 12 residues. Trimming removed 4 bases at V and 6 bases at J, with 6 bases between. The CDR3 spells CASSWEPGELFF. CDR3 coding DNA: TGTGCCAGCAGTTGGGAACCCGGGGAGCTGTTTTTT.

The chain carries TRBV5-1 and TRBJ2-1; the match to TRBD2 covers 8 bases. From germline, CDR1 is SGHRS and CDR2 YFSETQ. V was clipped by 0 bases and J by 6 bases; unmatched bases: 8. The CDR3 runs to 16 residues. The CDR3 sequence is CASSLDPAGESNEQFF. For the CDR3, the DNA is TGCGCCAGCAGCTTGGATCCAGCGGGAGAAAGCAATGAGCAGTTCTTC.